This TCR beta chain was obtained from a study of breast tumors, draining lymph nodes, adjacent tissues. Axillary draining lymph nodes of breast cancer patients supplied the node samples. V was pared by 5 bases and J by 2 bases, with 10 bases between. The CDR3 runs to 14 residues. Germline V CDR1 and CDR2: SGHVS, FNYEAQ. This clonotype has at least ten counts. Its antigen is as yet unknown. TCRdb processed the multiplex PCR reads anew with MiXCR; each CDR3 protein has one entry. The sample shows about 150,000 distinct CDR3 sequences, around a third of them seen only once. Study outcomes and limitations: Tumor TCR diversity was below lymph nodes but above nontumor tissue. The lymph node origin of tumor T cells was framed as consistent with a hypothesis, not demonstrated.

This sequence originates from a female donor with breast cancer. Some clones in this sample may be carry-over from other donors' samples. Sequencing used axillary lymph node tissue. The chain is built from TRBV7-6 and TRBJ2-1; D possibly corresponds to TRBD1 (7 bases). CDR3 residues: CASSQGGTYNEQFF. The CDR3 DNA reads TGTGCCAGCAGCCAGGGGGGCACCTACAATGAGCAGTTCTTC. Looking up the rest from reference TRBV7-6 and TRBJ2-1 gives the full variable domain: GAGVSQSPRYKVTKRGQDVALRCDPISGHVSLYWYRQALGQGPEFLTYFNYEAQQDKSGLPNDRFSAERPEGSISTLTIQRTEQRDSAMYRCASSQGGTYNEQFFGPGTRLTVL.